One and the same sample provided the 31 T cell receptor beta chains below, sequenced in a study of T cell responses to AZD1222 COVID-19 vaccine (dated by TCRdb to the early 2020s). Read against the paper, the sample's time point label means: about 28 days (+/-7) after the second vaccine dose. Receptor libraries were prepared by the immunoSEQ multiplex PCR assay. The table comes from immuneACCESS by way of TCRdb, which keeps in-frame sequences with V and J called. Part of the clones is missing from these tables; in studies checked, under half for an unresolved V gene and the rest for unknown reasons. In all, the sample holds approximately 100,000 clones, and 85% of those were seen once. The ten top clones hold roughly 4.5% of the sample. The sequences come from peripheral blood, collected 28 days after the second AZD1222 dose. Receptors originate from an adult who received the AZD1222 COVID-19 vaccine.

V gene TRBV21-1 combines with J gene TRBJ2-1; the D call in the table, TRBD2, was not verified against the DNA. TRBV21-1 is a pseudogene. The CDR3 loop spans 17 amino acids. CDR3 nucleotides: TGTGCCAGCAGCAAGAAAGGGACTAGCGGGAGGAGCAATGAGCAGTTCTTC. The encoded protein is CASSKKGTSGRSNEQFF.

The chain employs TRBV9 and TRBJ2-3, with D possibly called TRBD1 or TRBD2 (5 bases each). The CDR3 is made up of 11 amino acids. V dropped 3 bases and J dropped 12 bases, with 11 bases sitting between them. The germline gives CDR1 SGDLS, CDR2 YYNGEE. CDR3 in DNA: TGTGCCAGCAGCGACCGGGACGCCCAGTATTTT. It is translated as CASSDRDAQYF.

V and J are TRBV18 and TRBJ1-6; D may be TRBD1 (5 bases). V was cut by 3 bases and J by 5 bases, with 8 bases left in between. Germline-derived CDR1 and CDR2 are KGHSH and LQKENI. CDR3 length: 14 residues. The CDR3 here is CASSPQGNNSPLHF. The CDR3 coding sequence is TGTGCCAGCTCACCGCAGGGTAATAATTCACCCCTCCACTTT.

V usage is TRBV9 and J usage is TRBJ2-5; TRBD1 aligns across 7 bases. This CDR3 is 15 amino acids long. Germline V gives CDR1 SGDLS, CDR2 YYNGEE. J gave up 1 base and V 3 bases, and 6 bases lay outside the gene matches. CDR3: CASSAGGKVQETQYF. The CDR3 nucleotides are TGTGCCAGCAGCGCAGGGGGAAAGGTCCAAGAGACCCAGTACTTC.

This clone was detected a few times. The chain carries TRBV30 and TRBJ2-3, with 7 bases matching TRBD2. Germline trimming cut 7 bases from V and 6 bases from J; bases unmatched to any gene: 10. The CDR3 runs 13 residues. The germline V gene encodes CDR1 GTSNPN and CDR2 SVGIG (reference sequence). This CDR3 is CASRAGLRDTQYF. CDR3 nucleotide sequence: TGTGCCTCCCGAGCGGGATTGAGGGATACGCAGTATTTT.

This clone has only a few counts. The gene calls are TRBV11-2 and TRBJ2-1; D perhaps matches TRBD2 (5 bases). Trimming left V 1 base short and J 3 bases short, with 7 bases between. The CDR3 has 14 residues. Germline CDR1 and CDR2: SGHAT and FQNNGV. CDR3 region: CASSLARGYNEQFF. The CDR3 DNA reads TGTGCCAGCAGCTTAGCACGGGGCTACAATGAGCAGTTCTTC. The variable domain in full, completed from reference TRBV11-2 and TRBJ2-1, reads EAGVAQSPRYKIIEKRQSVAFWCNPISGHATLYWYQQILGQGPKLLIQFQNNGVVDDSQLPKDRFSAERLKGVDSTLKIQPAKLEDSAVYLCASSLARGYNEQFFGPGTRLTVL.

This chain uses TRBV7-2 with TRBJ2-7, with no clear D. CDR3 length equals 13 residues. The V end lost 1 base, the J end lost 3 bases, and 7 bases lay between the germline ends. Germline CDR1 is SGHTA and CDR2 is FQGNSA. CDR3 sequence (DNA): TGTGCCAGCAGCTTAGATGCGGACTACGAGCAGTACTTC. Its translation: CASSLDADYEQYF.

This sequence joins TRBV30 and TRBJ1-6; 10 bases map to TRBD1. There are 15 residues in the CDR3. Losses at the gene ends were 3 bases for V and 7 bases for J; bases not matched to a gene: 6. Germline loops: CDR1 GTSNPN, CDR2 SVGIG (reference sequence). The CDR3 protein is CAWSLGTGVNSPLHF. The CDR3 coding sequence is TGTGCCTGGAGCCTAGGGACAGGGGTCAATTCACCCCTCCACTTT.

This chain's CDR3 is CASSYSTGELFF. CDR3 nucleotides: TGTGCCAGCAGTTACTCCACCGGGGAGCTGTTTTTT. The rearrangement links TRBV6-5 to TRBJ2-2; unclear D gene. This CDR3 is 12 amino acids long. V was trimmed by 0 bases and J by 4 bases, leaving 0 bases between them. The germline CDR1 and CDR2 sequences are MNHEY and SVGAGI.

This rearrangement joins TRBV7-8 to TRBJ1-3, with TRBD1 identical over 7 bases. Germline lookup yields CDR1 SGHVS and CDR2 FQNEAQ. The CDR3 spans 14 residues. V lost 5 bases, J lost 1 base, and 2 bases stayed unmatched. CDR3 bases: TGTGCCAGCAGCGCAGGGGGTTCTGGAAACACCATATATTTT. Translating it yields CASSAGGSGNTIYF.

The chain is built from TRBV5-6 and TRBJ1-4; D is unclear. The germline V gene encodes CDR1 SGHDT and CDR2 YYEEEE. V was shortened by 3 bases and J by 7 bases, with 7 bases between the two germline ends. This CDR3 is 12 amino acids long. The CDR3 is CASSWQSEKLFF. The CDR3 region has the DNA TGTGCCAGCAGCTGGCAGAGTGAAAAACTGTTTTTT.

The rearrangement joins TRBV10-3 to TRBJ1-5, with TRBD1 as a possible D gene (5 bases). The CDR3 contains 12 residues. V dropped 10 bases and J dropped 4 bases, with 11 bases sitting between them. CDR1 and CDR2 (germline): ENHRY, SYGVKD. The DNA of the CDR3 is TGTGCCACCGGGGCCAATAATCAGCCCCAGCATTTT. This encodes CATGANNQPQHF.

The rearrangement uses TRBV5-1 and TRBJ1-1; 8 positions match TRBD1. This CDR3 has 15 residues. Per the germline V gene, CDR1 is SGHRS and CDR2 is YFSETQ. The V gene end was trimmed by 0 bases and the J gene end by 2 bases; junction bases not matched to a gene: 3. In DNA form, the CDR3 reads TGCGCCAGCAGCTTGGGGACAGGGATCAACACTGAAGCTTTCTTT. The encoded protein is CASSLGTGINTEAFF.

This chain joins TRBV5-1 and TRBJ2-1; D assignment may be TRBD1 or TRBD2 (7 bases each). This CDR3 has 15 amino acids. The V end lost 4 bases, the J end lost 4 bases, and 15 bases lay between the germline ends. The germline CDR1 and CDR2 sequences are SGHRS and YFSETQ. The CDR3 is CASSPQGGVYNEQFF. The CDR3 DNA is TGCGCCAGCAGCCCCCAGGGGGGGGTGTACAATGAGCAGTTCTTC.

This chain joins TRBV29-1 and TRBJ2-7, with a tentative D call TRBD1 (6 bases). CDR1 and CDR2 from the germline V gene are SQVTM and ANQGSEA. Trimming pared 3 bases from V and 2 bases from J, leaving 8 bases between. The CDR3 has 12 amino acids. In DNA form, the CDR3 reads TGCAGCGTTGAGGGGGCGGCCTACGAGCAGTACTTC. Protein sequence: CSVEGAAYEQYF.

CDR3 coding DNA: TGTGCCAGCAGTTCAAAGACTAGCCGGAGGTATGAGCAGTTCTTC. Its protein is CASSSKTSRRYEQFF. J is TRBJ2-1 and V is TRBV27, with 7 positions matching TRBD2. The V segment lost 4 bases and the J segment 8 bases; nucleotides outside the gene matches: 11. The V gene's germline CDR1 is MNHEY and CDR2 SMNVEV (reference sequence). The CDR3 has 15 amino acids.

J is TRBJ2-7 and V is TRBV6-5; 9 bases fit TRBD2. The junction had 5 bases not matched to a gene; V was cut back by 2 bases and J by 12 bases. CDR1 is MNHEY, CDR2 SVGAGI, per germline. This CDR3 spans 12 amino acids. CDR3 sequence reads: CASSYAGGSPYF. The DNA of the CDR3 is TGTGCCAGCAGTTACGCGGGAGGGAGTCCGTACTTC.

The rearrangement joins TRBV6-6 to TRBJ1-2, with D perhaps TRBD1 (5 bases). This CDR3 spans 15 amino acids. Trimming took 0 bases from V and 3 from J, leaving 11 bases between them. Germline-derived CDR1 and CDR2 are MNHNY and SVGAGI (reference sequence). The chain's CDR3 is CASSYSPGTDYGYTF. CDR3 coding DNA: TGTGCCAGCAGTTACTCCCCCGGGACGGACTATGGCTACACCTTC.

The V and J genes are TRBV5-6 and TRBJ1-4; 8 bases are a match to TRBD1. Germline V CDR1 and CDR2: SGHDT, YYEEEE. V shed 0 bases and J 8 bases; nucleotides not matched to a gene: 6. CDR3 size: 15 residues. CDR3 nucleotides: TGTGCCAGCAGCTTGGTTTCAGGGGGCCAGGAAAAACTGTTTTTT. It yields the protein CASSLVSGGQEKLFF.

The V and J genes are TRBV7-2 and TRBJ1-2; D gene uncertain. CDR3 length: 12 residues. The germline V gene encodes CDR1 SGHTA and CDR2 FQGNSA. Between the trimmed V and J ends, which lost 5 bases and 7 bases, there was a span of 11 bases. This CDR3 reads CASSLTWGGYTF. The CDR3 coding sequence is TGTGCCAGCAGCCTAACCTGGGGTGGCTACACCTTC.

The chain recombines TRBV4-1 with TRBJ2-5; D possibly corresponds to TRBD2 (5 bases). Germline V gives CDR1 MGHRA, CDR2 YSYEKL. The CDR3 length is 15 residues. The V end lost 1 base, the J end lost 0 bases, and 9 bases lay between the germline ends. The DNA for the CDR3 is TGCGCCAGCAGCCAAGGGGCCGGGGACCAAGAGACCCAGTACTTC. Translating gives CASSQGAGDQETQYF.

This chain links TRBV28 with TRBJ2-1; TRBD1 matches 7 bases. This CDR3 is 17 amino acids long. Unmatched junction bases numbered 13, after V lost 8 bases and J lost 0 bases. Germline CDR1 is MDHEN and CDR2 is SYDVKM. DNA for the CDR3: TGTGCCAGCGGGGCTATACAGGGGCCCGGCTCCTACAATGAGCAGTTCTTC. Amino acid sequence: CASGAIQGPGSYNEQFF.

The V gene is TRBV12-3 or TRBV12-4, the J gene TRBJ1-4, with D uncertain. There are 12 residues in the CDR3. The V and J ends lost 4 bases and 10 bases respectively, with 10 bases between them. CDR3 sequence: CASSSGVGKLFF. CDR3 in DNA: TGTGCCAGCAGTTCCGGGGTAGGAAAACTGTTTTTT.

The V call is TRBV19, the J call TRBJ2-3, with 9 bases aligning to TRBD2. The CDR3 contains 15 residues. V lost 5 bases and J lost 1; bases outside the gene matches: 4. Germline assignment: CDR1 LNHDA and CDR2 SQIVND (reference sequence). The CDR3 is CASSFRTSGTDTQYF. The CDR3 nucleotides read TGTGCCAGTAGTTTTAGGACTAGCGGCACAGATACGCAGTATTTT.

The chain couples TRBV2 to TRBJ2-2; 7 positions match TRBD1. The V gene end was trimmed by 9 bases and the J gene end by 1 base; junction bases not matched to a gene: 5. The CDR3 is 14 residues long. Germline CDR1 SNHLY, CDR2 FYNNEI. The CDR3 reads CARQRQGNTGELFF. The CDR3 region has the DNA TGTGCCAGACAGAGACAGGGGAACACCGGGGAGCTGTTTTTT.

This sequence joins TRBV12-3 or TRBV12-4 and TRBJ1-1; perhaps TRBD1 as D (5 bases). With 3 bases removed from V and 5 bases from J, the gap between germline ends came to 10 bases. CDR3 size: 13 residues. The CDR3 DNA is TGTGCCAGCAGTTTCTATGGGGGGACTGAAGCTTTCTTT. Translating it yields CASSFYGGTEAFF.

The J gene is TRBJ2-3, the V gene TRBV3-1 (or the pseudogene TRBV3-2), with TRBD2 matching over 9 bases. The length of the CDR3 is 14 residues. Looked up from germline, CDR1 is LGHDT and CDR2 is YNNKEL (reference sequence). The V segment lost 6 bases and the J segment 1 base; nucleotides outside the gene matches: 2. The DNA of the CDR3 is TGTGCCAGCAGTTTAGCGGGGGGCACAGATACGCAGTATTTT. This translates into CASSLAGGTDTQYF.

The chain couples TRBV20-1 to TRBJ2-5; D uncertain. The germline V and J ends were trimmed by 3 bases and 2 bases, with 13 bases remaining between them. CDR3 length: 14 residues. Germline V gene lookup returns CDR1 DFQATT and CDR2 SNEGSKA (reference sequence). The CDR3 is CSASFWQPQETQYF. The CDR3, as DNA: TGCAGTGCTAGTTTTTGGCAGCCACAAGAGACCCAGTACTTC.

The V and J genes are TRBV28 and TRBJ2-7; 10 nucleotides agree with TRBD2. Germline CDR1 MDHEN, CDR2 SYDVKM. J was trimmed by 4 bases and V by 1 base; bases with no gene match: 19. The CDR3 has 20 amino acids. The CDR3 DNA reads TGTGCCAGCAGTTTATACCCCCCTAGGGGAAGCGGGAGGGCCAATTACGAGCAGTACTTC. As protein: CASSLYPPRGSGRANYEQYF.

The J gene is TRBJ1-1, the V gene TRBV4-1, with TRBD1 matching over 8 bases. The CDR3 has 15 residues. Germline V lookup: CDR1 MGHRA, CDR2 YSYEKL. The ends lost 4 bases at V and 5 bases at J; junction bases unmatched: 9. The CDR3 DNA sequence: TGCGCCAGCAGCCTAGGAGGCAGGGGGCGTACTGAAGCTTTCTTT. Its translation: CASSLGGRGRTEAFF.

The rearrangement links TRBV7-3 to TRBJ2-7; D ambiguous. In germline, CDR1 is SGHTA, CDR2 FQGTGA. V lost 5 bases and J 7 bases, leaving 15 bases between the germline ends. The CDR3 loop spans 13 amino acids. The chain's CDR3 is CASSPYPSGEQYF. The CDR3 DNA reads TGTGCCAGCAGCCCATACCCCTCTGGGGAGCAGTACTTC. Drawing the rest from reference TRBV7-3 and TRBJ2-7, the complete variable domain is GAGVSQTPSNKVTEKGKYVELRCDPISGHTALYWYRQSLGQGPEFLIYFQGTGAADDSGLPNDRFFAVRPEGSVSTLKIQRTERGDSAVYLCASSPYPSGEQYFGPGTRLTVT.